A single count supports the clone carrying this TCR beta chain. Authors' methods: From reference gene primer amplification, estimates of nucleated cell counts were derived. Assay used: immunoSEQ multiplex PCR; TCRdb lists only in-frame clones, some missing. V, J and clone size were drawn from that table, and D and trimming were deduced from the DNA. The sample has approximately 280,000 clones; 75% to 90% are singletons. The data belong to a study of blood T cell repertoires in COVID-19. The wider study: Samples taken during acute and convalescent COVID-19 were collected in the United States, Italy and Spain. The analysed material was cDNA or gDNA that came from T cells, B-cell-depleted T cells, or PBMCs.

CDR3 length: 13 residues. After removal of 4 bases from V and 8 bases from J, the junction contained 5 bases not matched to a gene. Germline V gives CDR1 ENHRY, CDR2 SYGVKD. The sequenced sample was peripheral blood. V usage is TRBV10-3 and J usage is TRBJ1-2; 9 bases fit TRBD1. The source is a woman between 65 and 79 years old with acute or convalescent COVID-19. CDR3 region: CAISGGTGTGYTF. The CDR3 nucleotides read TGTGCCATCAGTGGGGGGACAGGGACCGGCTACACCTTC.